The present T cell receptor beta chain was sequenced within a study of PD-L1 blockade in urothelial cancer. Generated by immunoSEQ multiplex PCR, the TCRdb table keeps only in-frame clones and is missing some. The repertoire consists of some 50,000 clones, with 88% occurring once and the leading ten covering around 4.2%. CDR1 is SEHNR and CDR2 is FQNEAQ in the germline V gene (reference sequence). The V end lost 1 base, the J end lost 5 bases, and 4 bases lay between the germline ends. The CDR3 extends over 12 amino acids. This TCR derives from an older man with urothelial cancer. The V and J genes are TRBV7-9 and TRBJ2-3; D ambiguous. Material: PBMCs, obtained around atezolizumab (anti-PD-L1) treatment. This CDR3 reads CASSLDIDTQYF. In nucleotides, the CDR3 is TGTGCCAGCAGCTTAGACATAGATACGCAGTATTTT.